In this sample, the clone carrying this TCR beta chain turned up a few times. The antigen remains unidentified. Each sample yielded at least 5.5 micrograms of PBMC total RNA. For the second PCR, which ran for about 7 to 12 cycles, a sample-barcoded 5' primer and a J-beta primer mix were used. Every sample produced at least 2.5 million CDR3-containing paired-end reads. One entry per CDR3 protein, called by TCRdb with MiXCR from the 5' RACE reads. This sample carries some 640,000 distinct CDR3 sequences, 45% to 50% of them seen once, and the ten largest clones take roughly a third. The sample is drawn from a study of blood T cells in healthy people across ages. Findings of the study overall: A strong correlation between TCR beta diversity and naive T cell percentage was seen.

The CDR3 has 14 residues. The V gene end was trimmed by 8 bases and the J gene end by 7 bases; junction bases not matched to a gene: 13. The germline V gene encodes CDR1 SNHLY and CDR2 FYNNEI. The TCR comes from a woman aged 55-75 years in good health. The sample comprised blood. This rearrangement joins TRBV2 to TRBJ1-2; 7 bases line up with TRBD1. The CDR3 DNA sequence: TGTGCCAGCGGAACCGGGACAGAACTATCTGGCTACACCTTC. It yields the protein CASGTGTELSGYTF.